What follows are 6 T cell receptor beta chains derived from one specimen sequenced in a study of patients and donors after allogeneic stem cell transplantation. TCRdb itself ran the RT-PCR reads through MiXCR, one entry per CDR3 protein. The sample contains more than 850,000 distinct CDR3 sequences, over 15% of which appear only once. The sequenced sample was blood, either unsorted or a sorted T cell fraction (not recorded which). The source is a human donor who was either an allogeneic HSCT recipient or a stem cell or donor lymphocyte infusion donor (not recorded which). It is not recorded whose cells these are; they may come from a transplant donor.

This clonotype came up a few times. The CDR3 DNA sequence: TGCAGTGCTAGGAATTTCCGGGAAACTGAGCAGTTCTTC. It translates to CSARNFRETEQFF. The chain has TRBV20-1 and TRBJ2-1, with D possibly being TRBD2 (5 bases). This CDR3 region has 13 residues. The germline V gene has CDR1 DFQATT and CDR2 SNEGSKA (reference sequence). Trimming took off 3 bases at V and 9 bases at J, with 15 bases between the two ends.

The sample holds many counts of this clonotype. V is TRBV12-3 or TRBV12-4 and J is TRBJ2-6, with 9 bases lining up with TRBD1. This CDR3 spans 16 amino acids. The J segment lost 3 bases and the V segment lost 4 bases, leaving 4 bases of the junction unmatched. The CDR3 DNA sequence: TGTGCCAGCAGTTCGACAGGGGGTATTGGGGCCAACGTCCTGACTTTC. Translation gives CASSSTGGIGANVLTF.

The genes are TRBV3-1 and TRBJ1-1; tentatively, D is TRBD1 (5 bases). The CDR3 loop spans 13 amino acids. The germline V gene has CDR1 LGHDT and CDR2 YNNKEL (reference sequence). V was pared by 8 bases and J by 3 bases, with 13 bases between. The CDR3 protein is CASQTKGYTEAFF. CDR3 nucleotides: TGTGCCAGCCAAACCAAGGGGTACACTGAAGCTTTCTTT.

This clonotype was observed a few times. The genes are TRBV25-1 and TRBJ2-7; D tentatively fits TRBD1 or TRBD2 (5 bases each). Trimming left V 4 bases short and J 2 bases short, with 12 bases between. Germline V lookup: CDR1 MGHDK, CDR2 SYGVNS. CDR3 size: 14 residues. CDR3 in DNA: TGTGCCAGCAGTGGGGACCTCCGGACCTACGAGCAGTACTTC. Translation: CASSGDLRTYEQYF.

The J gene is TRBJ2-2, the V gene TRBV5-1, with D possibly TRBD1 on 6 matching bases. Trimming took off 6 bases at V and 5 bases at J, with 17 bases between the two ends. Germline values: CDR1 SGHRS, CDR2 YFSETQ. This CDR3 is 15 amino acids long. The chain's CDR3 is CASMEQGFVTGELFF. DNA of the CDR3: TGCGCCAGCATGGAGCAGGGGTTTGTTACCGGGGAGCTGTTTTTT. Variable domain in full (rest from reference TRBV5-1 and TRBJ2-2): KAGVTQTPRYLIKTRGQQVTLSCSPISGHRSVSWYQQTPGQGLQFLFEYFSETQRNKGNFPGRFSGRQFSNSRSEMNVSTLELGDSALYLCASMEQGFVTGELFFGEGSRLTVL.

This clonotype has only a few counts. J is TRBJ1-2 and V is TRBV6-2 or TRBV6-3; D gene ambiguous. V lost 2 bases to trimming and J lost 2 bases, with 9 bases between them. Germline lookup yields CDR1 MNHEY and CDR2 SVGEGT. The CDR3 loop spans 14 amino acids. The CDR3 loop is CASSYVDVNYGYTF. CDR3 DNA: TGTGCCAGCAGTTACGTCGATGTAAACTATGGCTACACCTTC.